This entry describes one T cell receptor (beta chain). These data belong to a study of preoperative IRX-2 immunotherapy in early breast cancer. V lost 4 bases and J lost 5; bases outside the gene matches: 4. CDR3 length: 14 amino acids. Germline CDR1 reads MNHGY; CDR2 reads SAAAGT. The treatment: preoperative locoregional IRX-2 cytokine immunotherapy. Patients received preoperative, locoregional IRX-2 cytokine immunotherapy in a phase Ib study. Libraries were prepared by immunoSEQ multiplex PCR; TCRdb keeps only in-frame clonotypes and omits some of them. Seen here are 25,000 to 30,000 clones, over 65% observed once, and the top ten hold 3% to 3.5%.

The rearrangement uses TRBV6-8 and TRBJ2-1; the match to TRBD2 covers 8 bases. The clonotype comes from a human donor with breast cancer. Sampling was performed from a patient treated with IRX-2 immunotherapy. CDR3 sequence (DNA): TGTGCCAGCAGTTTGCGGGGGGTAGACAATGAGCAGTTCTTC. Amino acids: CASSLRGVDNEQFF.